The present T cell receptor (beta chain) was sequenced within a study of memory CD4+ T cells and cytomegalovirus serostatus. The wider study: This sample comes from healthy Belgian adults, 9 CMV seropositive, approximately 23 seronegative. General study findings and limits: About 40% of the 164 known CMV-associated TCRbeta sequences appeared in CD4+ memory.

Germline loops: CDR1 SGHRS, CDR2 YFSETQ. The CDR3 runs to 13 residues. Trimming removed 4 bases from V and 5 bases from J, with 10 bases in between. This clone was detected a few times. Its antigen remains unidentified. Single viable CD3+CD4+CD8-CD45RO+ cells were sorted as the memory CD4+ T cells. Original handling: After removing out-of-frame reads, 2,204,828 distinct TCRbeta sequences remained. Profiling relied on immunoSEQ multiplex PCR, and the TCRdb table lists in-frame clones only, not all of them. V, J and clone size derive from that table, while D and trimming were established from the DNA sequence. The sample includes some 87,000 clones, approximately 80% seen only once; the top ten take less than 4%.

The genes are TRBV5-1 and TRBJ2-1; possibly TRBD1 for D (6 bases). The sequenced sample was memory CD4+ T cells from blood. The clonotype originates from an adult in good health and CMV-seropositive. The CDR3 sequence: CASSQGQNNEQFF. The CDR3 nucleotides read TGCGCCAGCAGCCAAGGACAGAACAATGAGCAGTTCTTC.